Below, 3 T cell receptor beta chains from the same sample are listed, as sequenced in a study of PD-1 blockade in classical Hodgkin lymphoma. All the patients suffered relapse after autologous stem cell transplantation, and brentuximab vedotin exposure differed. This table comes from immunoSEQ multiplex PCR, and its TCRdb copy is limited to in-frame clones, with some not included. Here the sample spans more than 55,000 clones, more than 75% being singletons. Source: peripheral blood mononuclear cells (PBMCs), taken before the second cycle of nivolumab. These receptor sequences come from a human donor with classical Hodgkin lymphoma.

A few counts support this clone. The chain has TRBV5-1 and TRBJ2-5; D uncertain. Germline-derived CDR1 and CDR2 are SGHRS and YFSETQ. The germline V and J ends were trimmed by 0 bases and 4 bases, with 10 bases remaining between them. The CDR3 loop spans 14 amino acids. The CDR3 loop reads CASSLAGQLETQYF. The CDR3 region has the DNA TGCGCCAGCAGCTTGGCCGGTCAGCTAGAGACCCAGTACTTC.

The chain recombines TRBV5-1 with TRBJ1-4; D remains unclear. V was clipped by 1 base and J by 7 bases, with 11 bases between them. CDR1 is SGHRS and CDR2 is YFSETQ in the germline V gene. The CDR3 spans 14 residues. This chain's CDR3 is CASSLSGSGEKLFF. CDR3 nucleotide sequence: TGCGCCAGCAGCTTGTCGGGGTCCGGTGAAAAACTGTTTTTT. The full variable domain, its missing parts supplied by reference TRBV5-1 and TRBJ1-4, is KAGVTQTPRYLIKTRGQQVTLSCSPISGHRSVSWYQQTPGQGLQFLFEYFSETQRNKGNFPGRFSGRQFSNSRSEMNVSTLELGDSALYLCASSLSGSGEKLFFGSGTQLSVL.

The chain has TRBV6-5 and TRBJ1-2, with TRBD1 matching over 7 bases. The V gene end was trimmed by 6 bases and the J gene end by 6 bases; junction bases not matched to a gene: 4. Germline lookup yields CDR1 MNHEY and CDR2 SVGAGI. The CDR3 sequence is 12 residues long. The CDR3 region is CASRQGSDGYTF. In DNA, the CDR3 is TGTGCCAGCAGACAGGGGAGCGATGGCTACACCTTC.